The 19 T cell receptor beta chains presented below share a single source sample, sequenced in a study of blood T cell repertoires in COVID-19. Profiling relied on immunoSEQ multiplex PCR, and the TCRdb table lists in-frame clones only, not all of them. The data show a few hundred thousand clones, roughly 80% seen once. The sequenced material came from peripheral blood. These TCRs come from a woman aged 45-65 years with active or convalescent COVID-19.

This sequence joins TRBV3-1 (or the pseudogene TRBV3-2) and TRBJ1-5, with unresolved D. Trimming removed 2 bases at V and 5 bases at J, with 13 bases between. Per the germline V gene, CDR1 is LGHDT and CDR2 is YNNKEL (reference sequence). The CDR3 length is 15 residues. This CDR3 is CASSQRVGVYQPQHF. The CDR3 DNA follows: TGTGCCAGCAGCCAAAGGGTCGGGGTGTATCAGCCCCAGCATTTT.

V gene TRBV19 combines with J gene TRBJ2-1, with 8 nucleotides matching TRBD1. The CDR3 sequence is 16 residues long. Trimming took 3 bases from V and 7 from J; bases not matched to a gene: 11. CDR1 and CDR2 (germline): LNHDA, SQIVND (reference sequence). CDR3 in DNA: TGTGCCAGTAGTATCCGTGACAGGGGAGTGTGGAATGAGCAGTTCTTC. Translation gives CASSIRDRGVWNEQFF.

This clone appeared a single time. CDR3 sequence: CASSFRLAGTRGANTGELFF. DNA of the CDR3: TGTGCCAGCAGCTTCCGACTAGCGGGCACGCGAGGGGCCAACACCGGGGAGCTGTTTTTT. V and J are TRBV7-6 and TRBJ2-2; the match to TRBD2 covers 10 bases. Germline V lookup: CDR1 SGHVS, CDR2 FNYEAQ. This CDR3 spans 20 amino acids. V shed 3 bases, J shed 2 bases, and the junction held 15 bases outside the gene matches.

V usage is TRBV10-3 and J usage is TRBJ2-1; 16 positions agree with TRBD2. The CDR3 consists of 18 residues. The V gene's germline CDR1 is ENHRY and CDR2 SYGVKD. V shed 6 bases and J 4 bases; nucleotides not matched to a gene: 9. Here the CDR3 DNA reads TGTGCCATCAGCTCCCGCACGGGACTAGCGGGAGGGTACAATGAGCAGTTCTTC. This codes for CAISSRTGLAGGYNEQFF.

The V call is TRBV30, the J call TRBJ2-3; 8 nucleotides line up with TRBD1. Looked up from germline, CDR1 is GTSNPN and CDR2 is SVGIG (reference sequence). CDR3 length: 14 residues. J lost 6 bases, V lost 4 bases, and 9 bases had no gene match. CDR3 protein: CAWTVRGRGDTQYF. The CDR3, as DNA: TGTGCCTGGACTGTCAGGGGGCGCGGGGATACGCAGTATTTT. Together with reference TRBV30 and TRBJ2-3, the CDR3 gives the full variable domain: SQTIHQWPATLVQPVGSPLSLECTVEGTSNPNLYWYRQAAGRGLQLLFYSVGIGQISSEVPQNLSASRPQDRQFILSSKKLLLSDSGFYLCAWTVRGRGDTQYFGPGTRLTVL.

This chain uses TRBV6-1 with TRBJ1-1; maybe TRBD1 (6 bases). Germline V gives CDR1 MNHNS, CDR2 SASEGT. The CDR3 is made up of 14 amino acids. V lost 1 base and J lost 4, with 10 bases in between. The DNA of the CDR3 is TGTGCCAGCAGTGAAGAGGACAGCGGCACTGAAGCTTTCTTT. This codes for CASSEEDSGTEAFF.

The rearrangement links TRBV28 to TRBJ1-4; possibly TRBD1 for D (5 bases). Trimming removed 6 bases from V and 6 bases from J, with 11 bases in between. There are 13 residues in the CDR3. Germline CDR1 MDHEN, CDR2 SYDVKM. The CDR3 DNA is TGTGCCAGCAGGCCCGGGACTTATGAAAAACTGTTTTTT. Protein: CASRPGTYEKLFF.

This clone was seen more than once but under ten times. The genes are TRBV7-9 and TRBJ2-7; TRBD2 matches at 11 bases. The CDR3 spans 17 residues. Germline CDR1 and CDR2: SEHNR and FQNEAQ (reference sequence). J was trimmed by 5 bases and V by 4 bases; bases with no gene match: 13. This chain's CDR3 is CASSSPEVLAGADEQYF. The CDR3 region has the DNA TGTGCCAGCAGCTCTCCTGAGGTACTAGCGGGAGCCGACGAGCAGTACTTC.

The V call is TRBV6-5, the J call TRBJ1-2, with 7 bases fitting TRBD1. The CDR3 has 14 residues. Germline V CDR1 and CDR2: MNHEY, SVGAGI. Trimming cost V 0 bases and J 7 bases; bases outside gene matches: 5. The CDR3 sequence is CASSYSRRGPGYTF. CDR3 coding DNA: TGTGCCAGCAGTTACTCGAGGAGGGGGCCTGGCTACACCTTC.

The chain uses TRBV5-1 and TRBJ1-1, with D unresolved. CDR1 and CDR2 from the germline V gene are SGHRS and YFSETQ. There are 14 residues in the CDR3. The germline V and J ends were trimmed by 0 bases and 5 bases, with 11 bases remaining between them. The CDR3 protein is CASSLESGLTEAFF. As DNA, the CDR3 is TGCGCCAGCAGCTTGGAGAGCGGCCTGACTGAAGCTTTCTTT.

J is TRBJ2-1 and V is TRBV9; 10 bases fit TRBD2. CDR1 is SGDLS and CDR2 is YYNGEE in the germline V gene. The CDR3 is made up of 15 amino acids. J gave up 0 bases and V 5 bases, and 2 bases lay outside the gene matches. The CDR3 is CASSLAGVSYNEQFF. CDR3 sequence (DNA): TGTGCCAGCAGTCTAGCGGGAGTCTCCTACAATGAGCAGTTCTTC.

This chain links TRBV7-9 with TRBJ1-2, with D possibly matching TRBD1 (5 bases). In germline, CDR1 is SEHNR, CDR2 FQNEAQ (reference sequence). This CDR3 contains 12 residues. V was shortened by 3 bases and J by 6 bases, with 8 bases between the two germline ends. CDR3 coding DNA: TGTGCCAGCAGCTTGTTGGACAATGGCTACACCTTC. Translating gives CASSLLDNGYTF.

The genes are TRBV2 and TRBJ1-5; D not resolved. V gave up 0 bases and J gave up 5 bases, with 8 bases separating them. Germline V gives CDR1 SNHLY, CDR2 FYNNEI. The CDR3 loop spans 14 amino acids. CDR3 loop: CASSEARGHQPQHF. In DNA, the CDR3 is TGTGCCAGCAGTGAAGCGCGAGGGCATCAGCCCCAGCATTTT.

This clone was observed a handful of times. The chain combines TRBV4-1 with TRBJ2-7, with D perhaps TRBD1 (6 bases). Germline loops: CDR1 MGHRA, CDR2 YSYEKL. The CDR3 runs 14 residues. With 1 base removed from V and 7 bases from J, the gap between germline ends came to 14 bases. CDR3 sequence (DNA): TGCGCCAGCAGCCAAGCCAGGGGCCTTTATGAGCAGTACTTC. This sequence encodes CASSQARGLYEQYF.

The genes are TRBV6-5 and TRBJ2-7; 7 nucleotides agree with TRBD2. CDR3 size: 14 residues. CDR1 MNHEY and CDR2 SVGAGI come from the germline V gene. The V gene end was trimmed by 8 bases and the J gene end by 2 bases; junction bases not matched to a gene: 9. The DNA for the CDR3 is TGTGCCAGCCGAAGTGGGGGGGGGACCTACGAGCAGTACTTC. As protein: CASRSGGGTYEQYF.

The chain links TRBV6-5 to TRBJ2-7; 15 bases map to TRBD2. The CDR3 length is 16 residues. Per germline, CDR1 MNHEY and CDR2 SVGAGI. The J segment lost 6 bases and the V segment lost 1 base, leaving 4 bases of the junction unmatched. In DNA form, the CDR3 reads TGTGCCAGCAGTTACTGGGGGACTAGCGGGGGGCGCGAGCAGTACTTC. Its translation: CASSYWGTSGGREQYF.

CDR3 sequence reads: CASSGQAFTYEQYF. In nucleotides, the CDR3 is TGTGCCAGCAGCGGACAGGCGTTTACCTACGAGCAGTACTTC. The chain couples TRBV28 to TRBJ2-7; 7 bases line up with TRBD1. The CDR3 is made up of 14 amino acids. Germline CDR1 is MDHEN and CDR2 is SYDVKM. V gave up 6 bases and J gave up 2 bases; unmatched junction bases: 7.

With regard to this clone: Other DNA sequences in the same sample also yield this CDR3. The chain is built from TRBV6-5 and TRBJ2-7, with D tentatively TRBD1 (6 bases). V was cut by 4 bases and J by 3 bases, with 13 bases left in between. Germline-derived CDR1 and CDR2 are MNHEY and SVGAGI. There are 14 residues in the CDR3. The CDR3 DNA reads TGTGCCAGCAGTTCAGGGGTGGGTCGCTACGAGCAGTACTTC. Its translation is CASSSGVGRYEQYF.

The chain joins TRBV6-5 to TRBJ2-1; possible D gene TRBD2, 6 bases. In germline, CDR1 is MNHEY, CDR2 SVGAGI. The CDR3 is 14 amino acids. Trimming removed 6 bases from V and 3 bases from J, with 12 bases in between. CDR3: CASRGEDFYNEQFF. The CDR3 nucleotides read TGTGCCAGCAGGGGGGAGGACTTCTACAATGAGCAGTTCTTC.